Sequencing of this TCR beta chain was carried out in a study of T cells after yellow fever vaccination. This clonotype was recorded a few times. CDR1 is MNHEY and CDR2 is SVGEGT in the germline V gene. The length of the CDR3 is 15 residues. V lost 7 bases, J lost 3 bases, and 9 bases stayed unmatched. TCRdb itself ran the 5' RACE reads through MiXCR, one entry per CDR3 protein. The sample has 620,000 or so distinct CDR3 sequences, about 12% seen once. The clonotype was recovered from a man in his thirties or forties who received the YFV17D yellow fever vaccine. The sample was PBMCs, taken on the day of the yellow fever booster vaccination. The rearrangement joins TRBV6-2 or TRBV6-3 to TRBJ2-3, with 8 bases lining up with TRBD2. The CDR3 region is CASTAGRAGTDTQYF. The DNA of the CDR3 is TGTGCCAGCACAGCCGGGAGGGCCGGAACAGATACGCAGTATTTT.